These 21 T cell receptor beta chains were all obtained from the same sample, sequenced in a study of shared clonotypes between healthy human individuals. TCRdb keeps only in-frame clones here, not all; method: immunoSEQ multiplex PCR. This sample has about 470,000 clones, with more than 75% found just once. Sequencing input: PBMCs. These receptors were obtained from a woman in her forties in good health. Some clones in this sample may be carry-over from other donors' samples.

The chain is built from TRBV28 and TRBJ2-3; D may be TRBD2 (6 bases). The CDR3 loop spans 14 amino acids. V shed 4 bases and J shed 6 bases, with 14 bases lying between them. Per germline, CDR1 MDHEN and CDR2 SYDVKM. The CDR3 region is CASSWGVGADTQYF. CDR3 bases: TGTGCCAGCAGTTGGGGGGTAGGTGCGGATACGCAGTATTTT.

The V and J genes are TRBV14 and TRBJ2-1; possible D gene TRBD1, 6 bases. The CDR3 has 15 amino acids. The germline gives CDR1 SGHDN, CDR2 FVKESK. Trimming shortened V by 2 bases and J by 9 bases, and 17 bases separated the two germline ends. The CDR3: CASSQRRASGVEQFF. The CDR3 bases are TGTGCCAGCAGCCAAAGAAGAGCCTCAGGGGTTGAGCAGTTCTTC.

The CDR3, as DNA: TGTGCCAGCTCACGGGGACAGCCCTACGAGCAGTACTTC. Encoded protein: CASSRGQPYEQYF. The V call is TRBV18, the J call TRBJ2-7; TRBD1 agrees at 7 bases. This CDR3 has 13 residues. The germline V gene encodes CDR1 KGHSH and CDR2 LQKENI. V shed 4 bases, J shed 2 bases, and the junction held 2 bases outside the gene matches.

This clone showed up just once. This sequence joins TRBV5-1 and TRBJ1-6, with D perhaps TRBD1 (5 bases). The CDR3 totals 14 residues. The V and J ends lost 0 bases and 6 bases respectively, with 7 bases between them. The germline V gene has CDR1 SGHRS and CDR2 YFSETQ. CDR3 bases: TGCGCCAGCAGCTTGGCTAGGGGTAATTCACCCCTCCACTTT. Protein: CASSLARGNSPLHF. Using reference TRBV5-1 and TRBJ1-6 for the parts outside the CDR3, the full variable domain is KAGVTQTPRYLIKTRGQQVTLSCSPISGHRSVSWYQQTPGQGLQFLFEYFSETQRNKGNFPGRFSGRQFSNSRSEMNVSTLELGDSALYLCASSLARGNSPLHFGNGTRLTVT.

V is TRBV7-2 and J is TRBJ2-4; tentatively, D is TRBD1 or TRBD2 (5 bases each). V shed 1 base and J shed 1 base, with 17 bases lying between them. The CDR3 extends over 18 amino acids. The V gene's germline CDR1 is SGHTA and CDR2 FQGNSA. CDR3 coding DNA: TGTGCCAGCAGCTTAGTTTATTTGGGTTGGGGGGCCAAAAACATTCAGTACTTC. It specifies CASSLVYLGWGAKNIQYF.

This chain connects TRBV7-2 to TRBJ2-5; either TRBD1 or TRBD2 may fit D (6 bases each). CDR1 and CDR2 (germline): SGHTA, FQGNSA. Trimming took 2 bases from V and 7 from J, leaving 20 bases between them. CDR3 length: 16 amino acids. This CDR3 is CASSLMSQGGERTQYF. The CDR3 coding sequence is TGTGCCAGCAGCTTAATGTCACAGGGAGGCGAAAGGACCCAGTACTTC.

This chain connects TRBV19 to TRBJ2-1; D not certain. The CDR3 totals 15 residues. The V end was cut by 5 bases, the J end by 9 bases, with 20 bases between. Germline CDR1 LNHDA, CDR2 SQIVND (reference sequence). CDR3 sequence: CASSVDPTRGGEQFF. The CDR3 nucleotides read TGTGCCAGTAGTGTCGACCCTACAAGAGGTGGTGAGCAGTTCTTC.

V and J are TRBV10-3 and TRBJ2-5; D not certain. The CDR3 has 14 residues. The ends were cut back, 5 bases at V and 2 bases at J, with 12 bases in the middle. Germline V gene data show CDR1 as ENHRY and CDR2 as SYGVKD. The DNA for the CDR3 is TGTGCCATCAGTCTGGCCAATGGACAAGAGACCCAGTACTTC. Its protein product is CAISLANGQETQYF.

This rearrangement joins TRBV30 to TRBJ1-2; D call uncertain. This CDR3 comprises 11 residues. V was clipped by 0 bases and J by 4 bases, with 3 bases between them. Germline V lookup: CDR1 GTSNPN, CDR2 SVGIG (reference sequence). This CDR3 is CAWSVLYGYTF. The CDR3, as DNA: TGTGCCTGGAGTGTGCTCTATGGCTACACCTTC.

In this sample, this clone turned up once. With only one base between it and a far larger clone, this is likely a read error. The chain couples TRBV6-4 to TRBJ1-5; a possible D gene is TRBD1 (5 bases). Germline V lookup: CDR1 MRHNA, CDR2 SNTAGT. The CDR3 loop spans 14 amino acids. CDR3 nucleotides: TGTGCCAGCAGTTACGGGACGGAGAATCAGCCCCATCATTTT. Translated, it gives CASSYGTENQPHHF.

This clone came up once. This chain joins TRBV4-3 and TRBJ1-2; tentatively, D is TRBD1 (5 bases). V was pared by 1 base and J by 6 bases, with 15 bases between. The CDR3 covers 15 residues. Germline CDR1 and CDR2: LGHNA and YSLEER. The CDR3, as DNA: TGCGCCAGCAGCCAAGGGACAAGGCTCACGAATGGCTACACCTTC. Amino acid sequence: CASSQGTRLTNGYTF.

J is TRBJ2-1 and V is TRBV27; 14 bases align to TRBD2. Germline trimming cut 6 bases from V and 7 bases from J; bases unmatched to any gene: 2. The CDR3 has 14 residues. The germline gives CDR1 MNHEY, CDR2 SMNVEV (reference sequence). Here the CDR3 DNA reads TGTGCCAGCAGCCGGACTAGCGGGAGGAATGAGCAGTTCTTC. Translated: CASSRTSGRNEQFF.

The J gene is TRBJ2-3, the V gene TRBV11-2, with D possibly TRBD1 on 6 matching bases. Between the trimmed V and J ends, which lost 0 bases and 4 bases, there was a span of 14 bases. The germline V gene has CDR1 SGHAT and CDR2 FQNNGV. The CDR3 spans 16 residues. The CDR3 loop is CASSLDGQPEADTQYF. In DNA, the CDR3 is TGTGCCAGCAGCTTAGACGGACAGCCCGAGGCAGATACGCAGTATTTT.

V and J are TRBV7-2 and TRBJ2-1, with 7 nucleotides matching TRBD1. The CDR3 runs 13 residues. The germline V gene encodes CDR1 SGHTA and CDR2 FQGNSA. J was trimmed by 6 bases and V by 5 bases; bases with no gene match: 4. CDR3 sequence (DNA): TGTGCCAGCAGCAAGGACAGGATCAATGAGCAGTTCTTC. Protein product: CASSKDRINEQFF.

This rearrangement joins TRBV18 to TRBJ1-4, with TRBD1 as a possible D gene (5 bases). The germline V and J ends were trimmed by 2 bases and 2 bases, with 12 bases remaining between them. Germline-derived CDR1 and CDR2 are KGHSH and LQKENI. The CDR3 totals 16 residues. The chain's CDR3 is CASSPGALGTNEKLFF. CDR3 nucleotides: TGTGCCAGCTCACCAGGGGCGTTGGGCACTAATGAAAAACTGTTTTTT.

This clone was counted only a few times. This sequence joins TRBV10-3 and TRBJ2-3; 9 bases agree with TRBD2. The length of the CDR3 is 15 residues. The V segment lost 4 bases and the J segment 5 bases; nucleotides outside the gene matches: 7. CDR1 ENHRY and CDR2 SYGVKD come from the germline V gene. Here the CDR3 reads CAISALAGVGDTQYF. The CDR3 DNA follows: TGTGCCATCAGTGCGTTAGCGGGAGTTGGAGATACGCAGTATTTT.

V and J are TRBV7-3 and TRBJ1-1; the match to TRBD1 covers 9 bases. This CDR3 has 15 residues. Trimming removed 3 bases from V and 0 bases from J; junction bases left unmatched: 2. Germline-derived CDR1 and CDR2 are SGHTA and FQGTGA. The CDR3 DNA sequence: TGTGCCAGCAGCTTCGGGGACAGGGTGAACACTGAAGCTTTCTTT. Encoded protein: CASSFGDRVNTEAFF. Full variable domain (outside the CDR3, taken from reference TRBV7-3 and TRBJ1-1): GAGVSQTPSNKVTEKGKYVELRCDPISGHTALYWYRQSLGQGPEFLIYFQGTGAADDSGLPNDRFFAVRPEGSVSTLKIQRTERGDSAVYLCASSFGDRVNTEAFFGQGTRLTVV.

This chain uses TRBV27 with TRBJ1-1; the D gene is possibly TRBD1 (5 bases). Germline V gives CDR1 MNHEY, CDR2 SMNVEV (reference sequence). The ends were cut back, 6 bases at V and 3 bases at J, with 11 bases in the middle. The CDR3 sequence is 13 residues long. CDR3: CASSLRGYTEAFF. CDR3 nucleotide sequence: TGTGCCAGCAGCTTGAGGGGTTACACTGAAGCTTTCTTT.

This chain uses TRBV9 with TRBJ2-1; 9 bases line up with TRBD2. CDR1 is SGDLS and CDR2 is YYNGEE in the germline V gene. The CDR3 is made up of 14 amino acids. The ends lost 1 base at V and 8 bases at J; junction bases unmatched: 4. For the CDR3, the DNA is TGTGCCAGCAGCGTACATAGCGGGAGCCATGAGCAGTTCTTC. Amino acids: CASSVHSGSHEQFF.

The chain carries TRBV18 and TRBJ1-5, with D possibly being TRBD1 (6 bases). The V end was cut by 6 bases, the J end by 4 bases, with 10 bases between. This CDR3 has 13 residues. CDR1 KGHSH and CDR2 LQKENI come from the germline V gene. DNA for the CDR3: TGTGCCAGCTCCGAGGGGGGGAATCAGCCCCAGCATTTT. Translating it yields CASSEGGNQPQHF.

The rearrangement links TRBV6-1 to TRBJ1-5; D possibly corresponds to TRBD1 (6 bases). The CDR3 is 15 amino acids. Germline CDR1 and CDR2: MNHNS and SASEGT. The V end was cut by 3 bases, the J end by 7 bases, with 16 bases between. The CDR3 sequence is CASSDGLGGGQPQHF. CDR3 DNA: TGTGCCAGCAGTGATGGGCTGGGGGGCGGACAGCCCCAGCATTTT.